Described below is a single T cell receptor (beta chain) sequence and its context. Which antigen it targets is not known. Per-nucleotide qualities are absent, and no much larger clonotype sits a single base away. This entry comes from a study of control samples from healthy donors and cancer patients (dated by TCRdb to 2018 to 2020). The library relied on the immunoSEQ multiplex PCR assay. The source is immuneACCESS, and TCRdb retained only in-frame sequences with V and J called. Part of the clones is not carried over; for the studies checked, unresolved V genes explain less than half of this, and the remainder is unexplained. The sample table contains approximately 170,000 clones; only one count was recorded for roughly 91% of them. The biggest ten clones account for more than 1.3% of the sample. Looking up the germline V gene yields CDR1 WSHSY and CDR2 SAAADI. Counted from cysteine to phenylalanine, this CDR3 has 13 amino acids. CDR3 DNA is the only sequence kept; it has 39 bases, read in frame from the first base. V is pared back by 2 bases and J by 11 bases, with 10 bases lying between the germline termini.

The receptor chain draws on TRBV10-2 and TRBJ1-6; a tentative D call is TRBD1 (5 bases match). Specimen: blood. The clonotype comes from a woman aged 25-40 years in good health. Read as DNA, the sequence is TGCGCCAGCAGTGAGGGGGGGGTGGCACCCCTCCACTTT. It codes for CASSEGGVAPLHF.